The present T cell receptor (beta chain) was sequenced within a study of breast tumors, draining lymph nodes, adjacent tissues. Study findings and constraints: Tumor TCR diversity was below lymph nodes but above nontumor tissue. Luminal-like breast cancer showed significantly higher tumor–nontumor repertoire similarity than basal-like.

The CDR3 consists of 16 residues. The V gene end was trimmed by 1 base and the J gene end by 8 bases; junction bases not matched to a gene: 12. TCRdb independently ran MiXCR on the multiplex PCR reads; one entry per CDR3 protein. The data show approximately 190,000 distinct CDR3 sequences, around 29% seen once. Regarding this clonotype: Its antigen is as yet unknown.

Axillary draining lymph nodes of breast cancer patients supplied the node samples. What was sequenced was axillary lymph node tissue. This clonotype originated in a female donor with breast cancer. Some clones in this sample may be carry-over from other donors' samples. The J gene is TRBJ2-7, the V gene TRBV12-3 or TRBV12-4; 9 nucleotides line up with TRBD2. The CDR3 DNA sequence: TGTGCCAGCAGTTTAGGGGGACTAGCTGAAGGGCGCCAGCAGTACTTC. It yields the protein CASSLGGLAEGRQQYF.